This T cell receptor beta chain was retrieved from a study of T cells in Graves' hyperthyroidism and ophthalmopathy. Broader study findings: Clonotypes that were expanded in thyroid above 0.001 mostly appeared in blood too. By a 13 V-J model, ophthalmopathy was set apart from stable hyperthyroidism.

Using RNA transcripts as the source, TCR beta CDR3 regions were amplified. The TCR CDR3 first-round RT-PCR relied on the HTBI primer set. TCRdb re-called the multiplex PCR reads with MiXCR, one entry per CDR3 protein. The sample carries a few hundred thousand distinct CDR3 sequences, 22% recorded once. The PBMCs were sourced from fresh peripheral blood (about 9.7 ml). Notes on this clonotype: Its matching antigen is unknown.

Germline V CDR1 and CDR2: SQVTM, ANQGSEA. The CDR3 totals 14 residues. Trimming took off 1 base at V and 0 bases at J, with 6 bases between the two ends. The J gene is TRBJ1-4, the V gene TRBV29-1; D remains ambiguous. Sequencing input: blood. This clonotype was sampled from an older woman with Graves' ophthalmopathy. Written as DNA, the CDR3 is TGCAGCGTTGAAGCGTCCGCAACTAATGAAAAACTGTTTTTT. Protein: CSVEASATNEKLFF.